These T cell receptor beta chains were read from a single sample in a study of glioma-infiltrating T cells. MiXCR, applied by TCRdb to the multiplex PCR reads, yields one record per CDR3 protein. The sample yields over 100,000 distinct CDR3 sequences, about 25% seen once. Sequenced: glioma tissue, nonneoplastic brain tissue, or PBMCs (not recorded which). These receptors came from a human donor with low-grade glioma or glioblastoma, undergoing nonglioma brain surgery, or in good health (not recorded which). Both conserved end residues are part of each CDR3. The D gene is left open where the match is weak. Some rows mark clone size as missing; the rest say once, few, many or name a class of expanded clone.

d_call: .
v_call: TRBV29-1
clone_size: many
cdr3_length: 12
j_call: TRBJ2-5
cdr3_aa: CSVEAGVQTQYF
cdr3_nt: TGCAGCGTTGAGGCAGGGGTGCAGACCCAGTACTTC

d_call: .
v_call: TRBV6-4
clone_size: many
cdr3_length: 16
j_call: TRBJ1-5
cdr3_aa: CASSDRHAQKDQPQHF
cdr3_nt: TGTGCCAGCAGTGACCGGCATGCACAGAAGGATCAGCCCCAGCATTTT

d_call: .
v_call: TRBV6-4
clone_size: few
cdr3_length: 13
j_call: TRBJ2-7
cdr3_aa: CASSGLEVYEQYF
cdr3_nt: TGTGCCAGCAGTGGACTAGAGGTCTACGAGCAGTACTTC

d_call: TRBD2
v_call: TRBV7-8
clone_size: few
cdr3_length: 17
j_call: TRBJ2-3
cdr3_aa: CASRRTVAGAALDTQYF
cdr3_nt: TGTGCCAGCAGGCGGACAGTAGCGGGAGCCGCACTAGATACGCAGTATTTT

d_call: .
v_call: TRBV6-2/TRBV6-3
clone_size: many
cdr3_length: 15
j_call: TRBJ2-7
cdr3_aa: CASTNRGNGNYEQYF
cdr3_nt: TGTGCCAGCACCAACCGGGGAAATGGCAACTACGAGCAGTACTTC

d_call: TRBD2
v_call: TRBV20-1
clone_size: many
cdr3_length: 12
j_call: TRBJ2-7
cdr3_aa: CSATPGGREQYF
cdr3_nt: TGCAGTGCTACCCCGGGGGGGCGCGAGCAGTACTTC

d_call: .
v_call: TRBV20-1
clone_size: many
cdr3_length: 18
j_call: TRBJ2-7
cdr3_aa: CSARESVGHLTTYYEQYF
cdr3_nt: TGCAGTGCTAGAGAGTCCGTGGGACACCTTACTACCTACTACGAGCAGTACTTC

d_call: TRBD1
v_call: TRBV12-3/TRBV12-4
clone_size: many
cdr3_length: 12
j_call: TRBJ1-1
cdr3_aa: CASSPDRDRAFF
cdr3_nt: TGTGCCAGCAGCCCGGACAGGGATCGAGCTTTCTTT

d_call: .
v_call: TRBV7-9
clone_size: few
cdr3_length: 15
j_call: TRBJ1-1
cdr3_aa: CASSLRGVVGTEAFF
cdr3_nt: TGTGCCAGCAGCTTACGTGGGGTTGTGGGGACTGAAGCTTTCTTT

d_call: TRBD2
v_call: TRBV27
clone_size: many
cdr3_length: 17
j_call: TRBJ2-7
cdr3_aa: CASSLKSGRGYSYEQYF
cdr3_nt: TGTGCCAGCAGTTTAAAGTCGGGGAGGGGTTACTCCTACGAGCAGTACTTC

d_call: TRBD2
v_call: TRBV18
clone_size: .
cdr3_length: 12
j_call: TRBJ2-1
cdr3_aa: CDSSTGLAEQFF
cdr3_nt: TGTGACAGCTCAACGGGACTAGCGGAGCAGTTCTTC

d_call: TRBD1
v_call: TRBV20-1
clone_size: many
cdr3_length: 11
j_call: TRBJ1-1
cdr3_aa: CSARGQGEAFF
cdr3_nt: TGCAGTGCTAGAGGACAGGGCGAAGCTTTCTTT

d_call: .
v_call: TRBV7-2
clone_size: .
cdr3_length: 14
j_call: TRBJ1-4
cdr3_aa: CASSFRNTNEKLFF
cdr3_nt: TGTGCCAGCAGCTTTAGGAATACTAATGAAAAACTGTTTTTT

d_call: .
v_call: TRBV6-2/TRBV6-3
clone_size: .
cdr3_length: 16
j_call: TRBJ2-4
cdr3_aa: CASSPSGELAKNIHYF
cdr3_nt: TGTGCCAGCAGTCCCTCAGGGGAGCTAGCCAAAAACATTCACTACTTC

d_call: .
v_call: TRBV7-2
clone_size: many
cdr3_length: 12
j_call: TRBJ2-5
cdr3_aa: CASSFFQETQYF
cdr3_nt: TGTGCCAGCAGCTTTTTCCAAGAGACCCAGTACTTC

d_call: .
v_call: TRBV12-3/TRBV12-4
clone_size: .
cdr3_length: 14
j_call: TRBJ1-6
cdr3_aa: CASSHRAVNSPLHF
cdr3_nt: TGTGCCAGCAGTCACCGGGCCGTCAATTCACCCCTCCACTTT

d_call: .
v_call: TRBV29-1
clone_size: .
cdr3_length: 12
j_call: TRBJ1-1
cdr3_aa: CSADSGAMLAFF
cdr3_nt: TGCAGCGCAGACTCTGGGGCTATGTTAGCTTTCTTT

d_call: TRBD2
v_call: TRBV6-1
clone_size: many
cdr3_length: 14
j_call: TRBJ2-7
cdr3_aa: CASSTSGSRNEQYF
cdr3_nt: TGTGCCAGCAGTACCAGCGGGAGCCGGAACGAGCAGTACTTC

d_call: .
v_call: TRBV3-1
clone_size: many
cdr3_length: 15
j_call: TRBJ1-1
cdr3_aa: CASSREEGGRTEAFF
cdr3_nt: TGTGCCAGCAGCCGGGAGGAGGGCGGGCGCACTGAAGCTTTCTTT

d_call: .
v_call: TRBV6-2/TRBV6-3
clone_size: many
cdr3_length: 15
j_call: TRBJ2-7
cdr3_aa: CASTPGREITYEQYF
cdr3_nt: TGTGCCAGCACCCCGGGGAGAGAAATTACCTACGAGCAGTACTTC

d_call: .
v_call: TRBV6-1
clone_size: many
cdr3_length: 13
j_call: TRBJ2-2
cdr3_aa: CASSLLGARELFF
cdr3_nt: TGTGCCAGCAGCTTACTGGGGGCCCGGGAGCTGTTTTTT

d_call: .
v_call: TRBV6-2/TRBV6-3
clone_size: once
cdr3_length: 12
j_call: TRBJ2-1
cdr3_aa: CASSTFLRTQFF
cdr3_nt: TGTGCCAGCAGCACGTTCCTAAGGACCCAGTTCTTC

d_call: .
v_call: TRBV27
clone_size: .
cdr3_length: 13
j_call: TRBJ1-1
cdr3_aa: CASSPGENTEAFF
cdr3_nt: TGTGCCAGCAGTCCGGGAGAAAACACTGAAGCTTTCTTT

d_call: TRBD2
v_call: TRBV28
clone_size: many
cdr3_length: 15
j_call: TRBJ2-7
cdr3_aa: CASTIGTSGSYEQYF
cdr3_nt: TGTGCCAGCACAATCGGGACTAGCGGGAGTTACGAGCAGTACTTC

d_call: TRBD1
v_call: TRBV15
clone_size: many
cdr3_length: 15
j_call: TRBJ1-2
cdr3_aa: CATSSDRGQRYGYTF
cdr3_nt: TGTGCCACCAGCAGCGACAGGGGGCAGCGCTATGGCTACACCTTC

d_call: .
v_call: TRBV6-2/TRBV6-3
clone_size: many
cdr3_length: 14
j_call: TRBJ2-7
cdr3_aa: CASRQDDRLYEQYF
cdr3_nt: TGTGCCAGCAGGCAAGATGACAGGCTCTACGAGCAGTACTTC

d_call: .
v_call: TRBV19
clone_size: few
cdr3_length: 16
j_call: TRBJ2-5
cdr3_aa: CASSTGAGAGEETQYF
cdr3_nt: TGTGCCAGTAGTACAGGCGCAGGGGCAGGGGAGGAGACCCAGTACTTC

d_call: .
v_call: TRBV10-3
clone_size: many
cdr3_length: 13
j_call: TRBJ2-7
cdr3_aa: CAISQLDYSEQYF
cdr3_nt: TGTGCCATCAGTCAACTTGACTACTCCGAGCAGTACTTC

d_call: .
v_call: TRBV29-1
clone_size: .
cdr3_length: 16
j_call: TRBJ2-7
cdr3_aa: CSAVHYQGSSYNEQYF
cdr3_nt: TGCAGCGCTGTACACTATCAGGGGAGCTCCTACAATGAGCAGTACTTC

d_call: .
v_call: TRBV19
clone_size: .
cdr3_length: 13
j_call: TRBJ2-3
cdr3_aa: CASSIRRPGTQYF
cdr3_nt: TGTGCCAGTAGTATAAGGAGACCAGGTACGCAGTATTTT

d_call: .
v_call: TRBV4-3
clone_size: .
cdr3_length: 15
j_call: TRBJ2-5
cdr3_aa: CASILKVIREETQYF
cdr3_nt: TGCGCCAGCATCTTGAAGGTCATCAGGGAAGAGACCCAGTACTTC

d_call: .
v_call: TRBV6-2/TRBV6-3
clone_size: many
cdr3_length: 10
j_call: TRBJ2-1
cdr3_aa: CASANNEQFF
cdr3_nt: TGTGCCAGCGCCAACAATGAGCAGTTCTTC

d_call: .
v_call: TRBV4-1
clone_size: .
cdr3_length: 16
j_call: TRBJ2-2
cdr3_aa: CASSQAWRGEQEELFF
cdr3_nt: TGCGCCAGCAGCCAAGCGTGGCGGGGAGAACAGGAGGAGCTGTTTTTT

d_call: .
v_call: TRBV14
clone_size: few
cdr3_length: 14
j_call: TRBJ2-6
cdr3_aa: CASSYKQGANVLTF
cdr3_nt: TGTGCCAGCAGCTACAAACAGGGGGCCAACGTCCTGACTTTC

d_call: TRBD1
v_call: TRBV2
clone_size: many
cdr3_length: 16
j_call: TRBJ1-5
cdr3_aa: CASSPRTGVRNQPQHF
cdr3_nt: TGTGCCAGCAGTCCCCGGACAGGGGTCCGCAATCAGCCCCAGCATTTT

d_call: TRBD1
v_call: TRBV20-1
clone_size: many
cdr3_length: 15
j_call: TRBJ1-2
cdr3_aa: CSASGGGRANYGYTF
cdr3_nt: TGCAGTGCTAGCGGAGGGGGCAGGGCGAACTATGGCTACACCTTC

d_call: .
v_call: TRBV19
clone_size: .
cdr3_length: 16
j_call: TRBJ2-5
cdr3_aa: CASSIVSPKVRETQYF
cdr3_nt: TGTGCCAGTAGTATAGTTTCCCCCAAAGTTCGAGAGACCCAGTACTTC

d_call: .
v_call: TRBV20-1
clone_size: many
cdr3_length: 15
j_call: TRBJ1-5
cdr3_aa: CSARPGTTPEQPQHF
cdr3_nt: TGCAGTGCTAGACCTGGGACAACCCCTGAACAGCCCCAGCATTTT

d_call: .
v_call: TRBV29-1
clone_size: .
cdr3_length: 11
j_call: TRBJ2-7
cdr3_aa: CSVRHSYEQYF
cdr3_nt: TGCAGCGTTCGGCACTCCTACGAGCAGTACTTC

d_call: .
v_call: TRBV4-3
clone_size: many
cdr3_length: 15
j_call: TRBJ2-7
cdr3_aa: CASSHIRSGDTEQYF
cdr3_nt: TGCGCCAGCAGCCATATAAGGTCAGGGGATACCGAGCAGTACTTC

d_call: TRBD2
v_call: TRBV10-2
clone_size: .
cdr3_length: 13
j_call: TRBJ2-3
cdr3_aa: CASSGLAGDTQYF
cdr3_nt: TGCGCCAGCAGTGGACTAGCGGGAGATACGCAGTATTTT